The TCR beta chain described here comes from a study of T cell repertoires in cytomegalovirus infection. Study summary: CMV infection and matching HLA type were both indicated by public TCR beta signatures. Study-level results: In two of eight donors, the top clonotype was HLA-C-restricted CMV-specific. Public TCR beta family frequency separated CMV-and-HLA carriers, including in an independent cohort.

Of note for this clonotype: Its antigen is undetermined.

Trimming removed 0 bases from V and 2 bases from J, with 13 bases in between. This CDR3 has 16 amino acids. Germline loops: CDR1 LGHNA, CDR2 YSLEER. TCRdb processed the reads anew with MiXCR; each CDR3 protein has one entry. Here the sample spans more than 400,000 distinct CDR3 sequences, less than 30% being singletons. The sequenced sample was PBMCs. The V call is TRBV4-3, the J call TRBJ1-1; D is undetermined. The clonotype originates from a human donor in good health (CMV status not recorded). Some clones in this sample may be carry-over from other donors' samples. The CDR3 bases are TGCGCCAGCAGCCAAGAATATTGGGGAGTCAACACTGAAGCTTTCTTT. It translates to CASSQEYWGVNTEAFF.